The 25 T cell receptor beta chains in this list originate from one sample, sequenced in a study of graft-versus-host responses after intestinal transplantation. These TCRs' antigens remain unknown. Produced via immunoSEQ multiplex PCR; TCRdb's table is partial and in-frame only. The table has around 110,000 clones, over 80% seen once. Here the sequenced sample was unstimulated CD4+ T cells sorted from spleen or lymph node cells, taken before transplant. The receptors come from a human donor who was the organ donor for an intestinal transplant.

The chain uses TRBV9 and TRBJ2-3, with 9 bases that match TRBD2. Trimming cost V 6 bases and J 5 bases; bases outside gene matches: 7. CDR1 is SGDLS, CDR2 YYNGEE, per germline. CDR3 length equals 14 residues. The CDR3 here is CASTLAGWGDTQYF. CDR3 in DNA: TGTGCCAGCACTCTAGCGGGGTGGGGAGATACGCAGTATTTT.

This clone was recorded once. The rearrangement joins TRBV2 to TRBJ1-5, with TRBD1 matching over 7 bases. CDR1 and CDR2 (germline): SNHLY, FYNNEI. The CDR3 totals 15 residues. After removal of 6 bases from V and 3 bases from J, the junction contained 8 bases not matched to a gene. The CDR3 nucleotides read TGTGCCAGCAGCCAGGGACAGAGTCCCAATCAGCCCCAGCATTTT. This gives the protein CASSQGQSPNQPQHF.

The chain employs TRBV6-1 and TRBJ1-4; TRBD1 agrees at 9 bases. There are 14 residues in the CDR3. V trimming: 5 bases; J trimming: 8 bases; junction bases outside the gene matches: 6. The germline CDR1 and CDR2 sequences are MNHNS and SASEGT. The chain's CDR3 is CASSFDRGEEKLFF. The CDR3 coding sequence is TGTGCCAGCAGTTTCGACAGGGGGGAGGAAAAACTGTTTTTT.

The chain joins TRBV6-1 to TRBJ2-7, with TRBD1 matching 10 bases. With V trimmed by 10 bases and J by 5 bases, 8 bases remained unmatched. Germline CDR1 MNHNS, CDR2 SASEGT. The CDR3 has 13 amino acids. CDR3 sequence: CAIRQGARNEQYF. In DNA form, the CDR3 reads TGTGCCATACGACAGGGGGCCCGCAACGAGCAGTACTTC.

This clone appeared a few times. The V gene is TRBV2, the J gene TRBJ1-3; the D is unclear. The CDR3 is made up of 15 amino acids. Trimming took 7 bases from V and 0 from J, leaving 13 bases between them. Per germline, CDR1 SNHLY and CDR2 FYNNEI. The CDR3 loop is CASKREGNSGNTIYF. The DNA for the CDR3 is TGTGCCAGCAAGCGGGAGGGAAACTCTGGAAACACCATATATTTT.

The CDR3 DNA sequence: TGTGCCAGCAGCCAAGCTACGACCCGGGACCTGCGCCACACCGGGGAGCTGTTTTTT. Protein sequence: CASSQATTRDLRHTGELFF. The chain has TRBV4-2 and TRBJ2-2; D assignment may be TRBD1 or TRBD2 (5 bases each). Trimming took 1 base from V and 3 from J, leaving 21 bases between them. The CDR3 extends over 19 amino acids. Germline V gene data show CDR1 as LGHNA and CDR2 as YNFKEQ.

V usage is TRBV6-6 and J usage is TRBJ1-2; 7 nucleotides match TRBD1. Looked up from germline, CDR1 is MNHNY and CDR2 is SVGAGI (reference sequence). The CDR3 runs to 14 residues. Unmatched junction bases numbered 8, after V lost 7 bases and J lost 3 bases. The CDR3 here is CASMGSGGDYGYTF. The CDR3 nucleotides read TGTGCCAGCATGGGTTCAGGGGGGGACTATGGCTACACCTTC.

The gene calls are TRBV5-5 and TRBJ2-2, with D perhaps TRBD2 (6 bases). Trimming left V 7 bases short and J 1 base short, with 17 bases between. The CDR3 is 16 amino acids. Germline V gene data show CDR1 as SGHKS and CDR2 as YYEKEE (reference sequence). The DNA for the CDR3 is TGTGCCAGCGGTTCTGGAGGGGATATGAACACCGGGGAGCTGTTTTTT. Translated, it gives CASGSGGDMNTGELFF.

The chain couples TRBV19 to TRBJ1-2, with 9 nucleotides matching TRBD1. Germline V CDR1 and CDR2: LNHDA, SQIVND (reference sequence). This CDR3 is built from 13 residues. The V and J ends lost 7 bases and 2 bases, in that order; junction bases with no gene match: 2. The CDR3 spells CASKGQGNYGYTF. CDR3 in DNA: TGTGCCAGTAAAGGACAGGGGAACTATGGCTACACCTTC.

The V and J genes are TRBV6-6 and TRBJ1-2, with 10 bases matching TRBD1. Trimming cost V 4 bases and J 8 bases; bases outside gene matches: 10. This CDR3 has 15 amino acids. CDR1 and CDR2 (germline): MNHNY, SVGAGI (reference sequence). The CDR3 DNA sequence: TGTGCCAGCAGTTTTTACGGGACAGGGGCCGGGGGCTACACCTTC. Translating it yields CASSFYGTGAGGYTF.

The V gene is TRBV18, the J gene TRBJ2-1; 9 bases are shared with TRBD1. Germline V gene data show CDR1 as KGHSH and CDR2 as LQKENI. This CDR3 is built from 18 residues. The V and J ends lost 4 bases and 6 bases, in that order; junction bases with no gene match: 16. CDR3 sequence: CASSQAPVVGTGSNEQFF. The CDR3 DNA is TGTGCCAGCTCACAGGCCCCGGTGGTAGGGACAGGGAGCAATGAGCAGTTCTTC.

The CDR3 nucleotides read TGTGCCAGCAGTTACTCTAGGGGATACGAGCAGTACTTC. Amino acid sequence: CASSYSRGYEQYF. The chain is built from TRBV6-6 and TRBJ2-7, with D possibly TRBD1 on 5 matching bases. V gave up 0 bases and J gave up 4 bases, with 7 bases separating them. Looked up from germline, CDR1 is MNHNY and CDR2 is SVGAGI (reference sequence). The CDR3 loop spans 13 amino acids.

The chain employs TRBV9 and TRBJ1-4; 8 bases align to TRBD1. V gave up 0 bases and J gave up 7 bases; unmatched junction bases: 8. Looked up from germline, CDR1 is SGDLS and CDR2 is YYNGEE. The CDR3 runs 16 residues. CDR3 in amino acids: CASSVGVNTGGEKLFF. CDR3 nucleotides: TGTGCCAGCAGCGTAGGGGTCAATACAGGGGGTGAAAAACTGTTTTTT.

The genes are TRBV6-1 and TRBJ2-5; a weak D match, TRBD2 (6 bases). The J call may be wrong; the DNA end is better matched by TRBJ2-7. Germline V gives CDR1 MNHNS, CDR2 SASEGT. The CDR3 is 15 residues long. The CDR3 DNA reads as TGTGCCAGCAGTGAACACACCTGGGGGGACGTCGAGCAGTACTTC. It translates to CASSEHTWGDVEQYF.

The chain combines TRBV7-3 with TRBJ1-1, with D perhaps matching TRBD1 (6 bases). The germline gives CDR1 SGHTA, CDR2 FQGTGA. Trimming removed 1 base at V and 8 bases at J, with 11 bases between. The CDR3 runs to 13 residues. Here the CDR3 reads CASSLIRGGEAFF. The CDR3 nucleotides are TGTGCCAGCAGCTTAATCAGGGGAGGCGAAGCTTTCTTT. Full variable domain (outside the CDR3, taken from reference TRBV7-3 and TRBJ1-1): GAGVSQTPSNKVTEKGKYVELRCDPISGHTALYWYRQSLGQGPEFLIYFQGTGAADDSGLPNDRFFAVRPEGSVSTLKIQRTERGDSAVYLCASSLIRGGEAFFGQGTRLTVV.

The chain joins TRBV6-6 to TRBJ2-1; maybe TRBD2 (5 bases). From germline, CDR1 is MNHNY and CDR2 SVGAGI (reference sequence). This CDR3 contains 15 residues. The germline V and J ends were trimmed by 2 bases and 9 bases, with 17 bases remaining between them. CDR3 coding DNA: TGTGCCAGCAGTTACCGTATGGGAGAATGGGGTGAGCAGTTCTTC. It translates to CASSYRMGEWGEQFF.

The genes are TRBV11-3 and TRBJ2-5; a possible D gene is TRBD2 (5 bases). Germline assignment: CDR1 SGHNT and CDR2 YENEEA. Trimming removed 3 bases at V and 2 bases at J, with 10 bases between. The CDR3 length is 14 residues. The CDR3 protein is CASSLTGVQETQYF. The CDR3 region has the DNA TGTGCCAGCAGCTTGACCGGGGTACAAGAGACCCAGTACTTC.

The rearrangement links TRBV7-2 to TRBJ2-1; no clear D. The CDR3 runs 13 residues. The germline gives CDR1 SGHTA, CDR2 FQGNSA. Trimming removed 1 base from V and 6 bases from J, with 7 bases in between. CDR3: CASSLVGRNEQFF. The DNA of the CDR3 is TGTGCCAGCAGCTTAGTAGGGCGCAATGAGCAGTTCTTC.

The V gene is TRBV4-1, the J gene TRBJ1-4, with 8 bases that match TRBD1. This CDR3 comprises 15 residues. Germline CDR1 is MGHRA and CDR2 is YSYEKL. V dropped 4 bases and J dropped 4; count of bases not matched to a gene: 5. The CDR3 sequence is CASSLADRDNEKLFF. In DNA form, the CDR3 reads TGCGCCAGCAGCCTCGCGGACAGGGATAATGAAAAACTGTTTTTT.

This clone was observed once. The CDR3 region is CASSETNQPQHF. The CDR3 DNA reads as TGTGCCAGCAGTGAAACTAATCAGCCCCAGCATTTT. This rearrangement joins TRBV6-4 to TRBJ1-5; D is unresolved. This CDR3 is built from 12 residues. Germline CDR1 MRHNA, CDR2 SNTAGT. V was cut by 3 bases and J by 4 bases, with 4 bases left in between.

This chain links TRBV6-5 with TRBJ2-1; 8 nucleotides agree with TRBD2. Germline V gives CDR1 MNHEY, CDR2 SVGAGI. The CDR3 length is 15 residues. V gave up 2 bases and J gave up 3 bases; unmatched junction bases: 3. CDR3: CASSYVGTSYNEQFF. In DNA form, the CDR3 reads TGTGCCAGCAGTTACGTAGGGACTAGCTACAATGAGCAGTTCTTC.

The chain is built from TRBV4-1 and TRBJ2-4; no firm D call. Trimming removed 0 bases at V and 1 base at J, with 10 bases between. From germline, CDR1 is MGHRA and CDR2 YSYEKL. This CDR3 is 16 amino acids long. The CDR3 spells CASSQDILRAKNIQYF. CDR3 in DNA: TGCGCCAGCAGCCAAGATATCCTTCGGGCCAAAAACATTCAGTACTTC.

The chain joins TRBV18 to TRBJ2-5; D is possibly TRBD1 (6 bases). Between the trimmed V and J ends, which lost 0 bases and 2 bases, there was a span of 7 bases. This CDR3 comprises 14 residues. Germline values: CDR1 KGHSH, CDR2 LQKENI. CDR3 in DNA: TGTGCCAGCTCACCACCGGACAGACAAGAGACCCAGTACTTC. This codes for CASSPPDRQETQYF.

The chain combines TRBV9 with TRBJ1-3; 9 nucleotides match TRBD1. CDR1 SGDLS and CDR2 YYNGEE come from the germline V gene. This CDR3 is 13 amino acids long. V gave up 7 bases and J gave up 5 bases; unmatched junction bases: 4. The CDR3 reads CASGGQGRNTIYF. The CDR3 coding sequence is TGTGCCAGCGGGGGACAGGGCCGAAACACCATATATTTT.

The V call is TRBV6-1, the J call TRBJ1-3; TRBD1 aligns across 7 bases. This CDR3 contains 14 residues. V lost 5 bases to trimming and J lost 3 bases; unmatched junction nucleotides: 4. Looked up from germline, CDR1 is MNHNS and CDR2 is SASEGT. The DNA for the CDR3 is TGTGCCAGCAGTAAACAGGGGTATGGAAACACCATATATTTT. This codes for CASSKQGYGNTIYF.